Sequencing of this T cell receptor beta chain was carried out in a study of cytomegalovirus exposure and HLA in healthy donors. Notes on the study in general: A few V segments could not be told apart, such as TRBV6-2 and TRBV6-3, and were left out. Whilst most TCR sequences proved rare, a subset of public TCRs occurred across many donors. In a later analysis, TCR association rates varied by HLA locus: DRB1 most, HLA-C fewest.

The PCR ran on 60 Vbeta and 13 Jbeta primers. Data came from immunoSEQ multiplex PCR; TCRdb stores just in-frame clones and leaves some out. The sample has some 110,000 clones. Concerning this clone: Its antigen remains unknown.

The germline V and J ends were trimmed by 0 bases and 7 bases, with 13 bases remaining between them. The CDR3 spans 15 residues. CDR1 LGHNA and CDR2 YSLEER come from the germline V gene. Sequencing input: PBMCs. The rearrangement joins TRBV4-3 to TRBJ2-1, with D possibly matching TRBD1 (6 bases). This receptor was taken from a man aged 25-45 years in good health and CMV-seronegative. The CDR3 protein is CASSQEGGVVNEQFF. The CDR3 coding sequence is TGCGCCAGCAGCCAAGAAGGGGGTGTTGTAAATGAGCAGTTCTTC.